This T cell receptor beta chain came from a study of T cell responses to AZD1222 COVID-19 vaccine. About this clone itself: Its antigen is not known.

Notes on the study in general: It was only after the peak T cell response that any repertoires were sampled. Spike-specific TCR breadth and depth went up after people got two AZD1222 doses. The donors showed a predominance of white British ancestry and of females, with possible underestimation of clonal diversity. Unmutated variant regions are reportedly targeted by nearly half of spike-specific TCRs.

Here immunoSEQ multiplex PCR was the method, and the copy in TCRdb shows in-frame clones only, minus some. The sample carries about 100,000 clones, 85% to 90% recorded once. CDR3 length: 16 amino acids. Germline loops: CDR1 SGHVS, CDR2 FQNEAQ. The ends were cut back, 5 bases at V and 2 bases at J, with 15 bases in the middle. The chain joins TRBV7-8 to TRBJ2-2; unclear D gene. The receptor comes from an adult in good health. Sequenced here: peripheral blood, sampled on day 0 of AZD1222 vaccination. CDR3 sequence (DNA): TGTGCCAGCAGCCCAGCCTACGGGCCAAACACCGGGGAGCTGTTTTTT. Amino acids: CASSPAYGPNTGELFF.